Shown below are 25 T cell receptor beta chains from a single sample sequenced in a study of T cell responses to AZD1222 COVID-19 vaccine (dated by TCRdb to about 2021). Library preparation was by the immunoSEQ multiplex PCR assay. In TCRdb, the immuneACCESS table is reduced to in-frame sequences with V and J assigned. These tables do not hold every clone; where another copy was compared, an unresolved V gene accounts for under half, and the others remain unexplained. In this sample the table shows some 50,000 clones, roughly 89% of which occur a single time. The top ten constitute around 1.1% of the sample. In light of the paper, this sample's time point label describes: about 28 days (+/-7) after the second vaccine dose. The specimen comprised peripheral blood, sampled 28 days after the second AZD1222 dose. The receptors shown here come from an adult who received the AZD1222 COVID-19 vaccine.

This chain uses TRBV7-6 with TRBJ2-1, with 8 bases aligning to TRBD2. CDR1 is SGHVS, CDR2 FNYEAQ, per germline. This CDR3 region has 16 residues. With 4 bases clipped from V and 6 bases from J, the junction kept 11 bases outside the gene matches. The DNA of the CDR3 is TGTGCCAGCAGCTGGACCGGGACTAGGCGGGGCAATGAGCAGTTCTTC. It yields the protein CASSWTGTRRGNEQFF.

DNA of the CDR3: TGTGCCAGCTCACCGGCAGGGATTAATTACGAGCAGTACTTC. As protein: CASSPAGINYEQYF. The genes are TRBV18 and TRBJ2-7, with D perhaps matching TRBD1 (5 bases). The germline gives CDR1 KGHSH, CDR2 LQKENI. V lost 3 bases and J lost 4, with 13 bases in between. This CDR3 has 14 residues.

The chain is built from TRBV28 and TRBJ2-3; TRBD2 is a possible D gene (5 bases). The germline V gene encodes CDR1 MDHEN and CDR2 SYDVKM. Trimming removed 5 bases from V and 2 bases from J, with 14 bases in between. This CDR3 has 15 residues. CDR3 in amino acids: CASSRGFGLTDTQYF. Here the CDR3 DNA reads TGTGCCAGCAGTCGAGGGTTCGGGCTCACAGATACGCAGTATTTT. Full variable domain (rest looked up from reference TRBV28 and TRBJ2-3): DVKVTQSSRYLVKRTGEKVFLECVQDMDHENMFWYRQDPGLGLRLIYFSYDVKMKEKGDIPEGYSVSREKKERFSLILESASTNQTSMYLCASSRGFGLTDTQYFGPGTRLTVL.

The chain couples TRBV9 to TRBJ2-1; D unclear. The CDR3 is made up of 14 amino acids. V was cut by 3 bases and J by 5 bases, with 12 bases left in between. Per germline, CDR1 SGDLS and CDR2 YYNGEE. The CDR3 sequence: CASSEGLTDNEQFF. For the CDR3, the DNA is TGTGCCAGCAGCGAAGGTTTAACTGACAATGAGCAGTTCTTC.

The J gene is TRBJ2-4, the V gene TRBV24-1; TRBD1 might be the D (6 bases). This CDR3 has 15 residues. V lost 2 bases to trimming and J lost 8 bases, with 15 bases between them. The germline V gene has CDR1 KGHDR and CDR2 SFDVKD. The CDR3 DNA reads TGTGCCACCAGTGATTCCCGGACTCCAGGGGACATTCAGTACTTC. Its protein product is CATSDSRTPGDIQYF.

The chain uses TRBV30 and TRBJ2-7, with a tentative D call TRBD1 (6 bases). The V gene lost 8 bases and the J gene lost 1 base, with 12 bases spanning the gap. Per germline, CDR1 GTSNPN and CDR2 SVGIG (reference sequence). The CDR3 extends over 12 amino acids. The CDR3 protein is CAVTRGSYEQYF. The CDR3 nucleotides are TGTGCCGTAACCAGGGGTTCCTACGAGCAGTACTTC.

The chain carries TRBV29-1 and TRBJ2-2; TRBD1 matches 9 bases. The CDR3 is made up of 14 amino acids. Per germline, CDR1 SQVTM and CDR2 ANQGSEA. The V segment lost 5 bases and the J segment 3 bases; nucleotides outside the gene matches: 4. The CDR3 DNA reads TGCAGCGTTACAGGGGGCATGGACACCGGGGAGCTGTTTTTT. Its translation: CSVTGGMDTGELFF.

The CDR3 region is CASSPFGLAGVETDTQYF. CDR3 coding DNA: TGTGCCAGCTCACCATTTGGACTAGCGGGAGTGGAGACAGATACGCAGTATTTT. The chain links TRBV18 to TRBJ2-3, with 13 bases fitting TRBD2. J was trimmed by 3 bases and V by 2 bases; bases with no gene match: 8. The CDR3 spans 18 residues. CDR1 and CDR2 from the germline V gene are KGHSH and LQKENI.

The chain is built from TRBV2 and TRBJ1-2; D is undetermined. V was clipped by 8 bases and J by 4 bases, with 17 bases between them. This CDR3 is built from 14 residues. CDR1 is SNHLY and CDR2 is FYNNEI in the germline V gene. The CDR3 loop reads CASGALGGVYGYTF. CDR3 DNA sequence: TGTGCCAGCGGCGCCTTAGGAGGAGTCTATGGCTACACCTTC.

CDR3 sequence (DNA): TGTGCCAGCAGCCGCGGGACAGGGGCTCGCGAGCAGTACTTC. Its translation: CASSRGTGAREQYF. The rearrangement joins TRBV7-9 to TRBJ2-7; 10 bases agree with TRBD1. The ends lost 5 bases at V and 6 bases at J; junction bases unmatched: 7. The CDR3 loop spans 14 amino acids. Germline CDR1 and CDR2: SEHNR and FQNEAQ (reference sequence).

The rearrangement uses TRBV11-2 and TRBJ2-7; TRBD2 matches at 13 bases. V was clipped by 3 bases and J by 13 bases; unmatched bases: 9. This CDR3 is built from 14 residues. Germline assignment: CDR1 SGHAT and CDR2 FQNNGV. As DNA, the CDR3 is TGTGCCAGCAGCTTGACCGGGACTAGCGGGATAACTTACTTC. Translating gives CASSLTGTSGITYF. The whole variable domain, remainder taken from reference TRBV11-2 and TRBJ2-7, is EAGVAQSPRYKIIEKRQSVAFWCNPISGHATLYWYQQILGQGPKLLIQFQNNGVVDDSQLPKDRFSAERLKGVDSTLKIQPAKLEDSAVYLCASSLTGTSGITYFGPGTRLTVT.

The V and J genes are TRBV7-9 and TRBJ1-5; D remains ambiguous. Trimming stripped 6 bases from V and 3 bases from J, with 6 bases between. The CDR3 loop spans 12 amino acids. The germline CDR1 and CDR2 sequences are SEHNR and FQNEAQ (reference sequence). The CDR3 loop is CASRQDNQPQHF. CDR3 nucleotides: TGTGCCAGCAGACAAGACAATCAGCCCCAGCATTTT.

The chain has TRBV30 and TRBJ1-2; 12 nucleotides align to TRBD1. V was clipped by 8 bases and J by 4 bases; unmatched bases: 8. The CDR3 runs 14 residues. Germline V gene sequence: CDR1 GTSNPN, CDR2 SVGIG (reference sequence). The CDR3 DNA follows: TGTGCCGGTACCGGGACAGGGGGCGGCTATGGCTACACCTTC. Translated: CAGTGTGGGYGYTF.

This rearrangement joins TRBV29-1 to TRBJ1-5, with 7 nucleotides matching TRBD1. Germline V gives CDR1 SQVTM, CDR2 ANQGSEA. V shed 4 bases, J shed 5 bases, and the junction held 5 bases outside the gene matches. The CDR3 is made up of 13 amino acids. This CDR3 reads CSVGTGLDQPQHF. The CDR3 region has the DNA TGCAGCGTTGGGACAGGTCTTGATCAGCCCCAGCATTTT.

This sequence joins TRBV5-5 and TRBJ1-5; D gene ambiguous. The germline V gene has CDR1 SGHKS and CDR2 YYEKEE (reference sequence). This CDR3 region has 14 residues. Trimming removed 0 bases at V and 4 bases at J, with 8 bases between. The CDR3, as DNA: TGTGCCAGCAGCTTGGAACAGACGAATCAGCCCCAGCATTTT. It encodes CASSLEQTNQPQHF.

For the CDR3, the DNA is TGTGCCAGCGGCCGGACTAGCGGGAGCTCCTACGAGCAGTACTTC. It specifies CASGRTSGSSYEQYF. The V and J genes are TRBV7-2 and TRBJ2-7; 13 bases fit TRBD2. The CDR3 is made up of 15 amino acids. The V gene end was trimmed by 8 bases and the J gene end by 0 bases; junction bases not matched to a gene: 4. Germline V lookup: CDR1 SGHTA, CDR2 FQGNSA.

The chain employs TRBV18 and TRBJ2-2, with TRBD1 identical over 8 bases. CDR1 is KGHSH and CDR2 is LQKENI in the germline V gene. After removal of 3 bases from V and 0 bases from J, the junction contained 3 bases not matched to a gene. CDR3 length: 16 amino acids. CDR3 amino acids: CASSPETGANTGELFF. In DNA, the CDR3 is TGTGCCAGCTCACCGGAGACAGGGGCGAACACCGGGGAGCTGTTTTTT.

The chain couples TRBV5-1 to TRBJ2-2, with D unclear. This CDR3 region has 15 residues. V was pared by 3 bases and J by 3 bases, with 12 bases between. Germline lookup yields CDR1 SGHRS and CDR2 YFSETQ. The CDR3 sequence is CASSSDPTHTGELFF. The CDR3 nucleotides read TGCGCCAGCAGCTCTGACCCCACCCACACCGGGGAGCTGTTTTTT.

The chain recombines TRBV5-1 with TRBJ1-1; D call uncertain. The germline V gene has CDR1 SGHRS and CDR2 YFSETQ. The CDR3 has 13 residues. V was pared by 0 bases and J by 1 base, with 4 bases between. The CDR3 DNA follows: TGCGCCAGCAGCTTGGGGGGGAACACTGAAGCTTTCTTT. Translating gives CASSLGGNTEAFF. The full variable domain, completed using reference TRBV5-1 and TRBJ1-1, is KAGVTQTPRYLIKTRGQQVTLSCSPISGHRSVSWYQQTPGQGLQFLFEYFSETQRNKGNFPGRFSGRQFSNSRSEMNVSTLELGDSALYLCASSLGGNTEAFFGQGTRLTVV.

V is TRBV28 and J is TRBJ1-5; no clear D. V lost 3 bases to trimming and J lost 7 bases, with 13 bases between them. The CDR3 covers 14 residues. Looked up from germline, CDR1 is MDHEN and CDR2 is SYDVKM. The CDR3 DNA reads TGTGCCAGCAGTTTTAGGAGGGTCGAACAGCCCCAGCATTTT. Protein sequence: CASSFRRVEQPQHF.

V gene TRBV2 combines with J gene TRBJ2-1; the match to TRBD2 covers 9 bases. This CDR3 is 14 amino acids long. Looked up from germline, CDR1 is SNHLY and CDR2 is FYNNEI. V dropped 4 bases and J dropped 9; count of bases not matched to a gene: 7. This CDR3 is CASSAASGMGEQFF. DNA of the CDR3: TGTGCCAGCAGTGCGGCTAGCGGGATGGGTGAGCAGTTCTTC.

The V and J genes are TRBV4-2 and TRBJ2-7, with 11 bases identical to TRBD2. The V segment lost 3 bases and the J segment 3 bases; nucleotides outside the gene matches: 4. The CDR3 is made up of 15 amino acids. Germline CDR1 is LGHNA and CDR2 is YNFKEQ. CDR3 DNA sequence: TGTGCCAGCAGCCAGGGTCTAGCGGGGGGCTACGAGCAGTACTTC. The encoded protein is CASSQGLAGGYEQYF.

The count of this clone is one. The CDR3 protein is CASSPRGGRLGYQETQYF. The CDR3 DNA is TGCGCCAGCAGCCCGAGGGGGGGGCGCCTAGGGTACCAAGAGACCCAGTACTTC. The gene calls are TRBV5-1 and TRBJ2-5; perhaps TRBD2 as D (7 bases). The CDR3 is 18 residues long. V was trimmed by 4 bases and J by 0 bases, leaving 22 bases between them. Looked up from germline, CDR1 is SGHRS and CDR2 is YFSETQ.

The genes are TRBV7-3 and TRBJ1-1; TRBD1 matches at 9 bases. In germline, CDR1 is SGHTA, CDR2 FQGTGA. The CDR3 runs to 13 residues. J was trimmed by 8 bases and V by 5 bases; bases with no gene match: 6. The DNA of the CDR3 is TGTGCCAGCAGCCTGGACAGGGGACTAGAAGCTTTCTTT. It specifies CASSLDRGLEAFF.

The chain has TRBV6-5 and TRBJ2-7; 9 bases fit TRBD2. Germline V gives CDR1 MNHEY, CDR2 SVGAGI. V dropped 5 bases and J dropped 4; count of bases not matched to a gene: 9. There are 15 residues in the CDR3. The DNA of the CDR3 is TGTGCCAGCAGTCTGTCTCTAGCGGGAATTTACGAGCAGTACTTC. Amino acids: CASSLSLAGIYEQYF.